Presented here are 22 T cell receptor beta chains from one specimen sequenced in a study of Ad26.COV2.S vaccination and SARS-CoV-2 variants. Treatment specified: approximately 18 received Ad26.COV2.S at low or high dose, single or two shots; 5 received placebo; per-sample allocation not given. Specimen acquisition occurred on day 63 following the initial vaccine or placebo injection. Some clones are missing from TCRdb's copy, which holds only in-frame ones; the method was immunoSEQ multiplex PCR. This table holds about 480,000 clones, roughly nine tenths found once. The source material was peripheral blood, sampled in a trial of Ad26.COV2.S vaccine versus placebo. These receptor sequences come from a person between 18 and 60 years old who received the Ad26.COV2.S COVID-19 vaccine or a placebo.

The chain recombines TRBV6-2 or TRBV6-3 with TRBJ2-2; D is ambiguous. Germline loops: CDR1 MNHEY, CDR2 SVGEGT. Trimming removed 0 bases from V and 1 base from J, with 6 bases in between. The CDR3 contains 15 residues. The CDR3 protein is CASSYSPGNTGELFF. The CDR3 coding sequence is TGTGCCAGCAGTTACTCGCCAGGGAACACCGGGGAGCTGTTTTTT.

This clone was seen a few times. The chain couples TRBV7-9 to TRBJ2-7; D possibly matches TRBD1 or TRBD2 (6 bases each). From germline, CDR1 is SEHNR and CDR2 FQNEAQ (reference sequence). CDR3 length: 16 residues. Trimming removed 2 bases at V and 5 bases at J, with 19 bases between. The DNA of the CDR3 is TGTGCCAGCAGCTTATTCGGAGGGGGAAGTGGCGACGAGCAGTACTTC. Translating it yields CASSLFGGGSGDEQYF.

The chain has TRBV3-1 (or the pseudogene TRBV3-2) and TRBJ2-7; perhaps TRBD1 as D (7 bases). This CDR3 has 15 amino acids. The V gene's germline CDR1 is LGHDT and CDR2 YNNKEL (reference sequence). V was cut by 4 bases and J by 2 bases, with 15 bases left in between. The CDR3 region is CASSRGDSSTYEQYF. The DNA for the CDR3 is TGTGCCAGCAGCCGGGGGGACAGTAGCACCTACGAGCAGTACTTC.

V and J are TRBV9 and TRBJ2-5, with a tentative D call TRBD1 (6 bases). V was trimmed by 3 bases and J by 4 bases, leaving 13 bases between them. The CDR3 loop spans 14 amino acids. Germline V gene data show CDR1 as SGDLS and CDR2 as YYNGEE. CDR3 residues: CASSAGTIRETQYF. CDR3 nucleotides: TGTGCCAGCAGCGCCGGGACAATCCGAGAGACCCAGTACTTC.

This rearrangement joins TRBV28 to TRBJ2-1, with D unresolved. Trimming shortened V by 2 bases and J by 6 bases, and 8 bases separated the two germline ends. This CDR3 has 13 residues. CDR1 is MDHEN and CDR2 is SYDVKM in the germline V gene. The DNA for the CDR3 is TGTGCCAGCAGTTTAGGGTACGGCAATGAGCAGTTCTTC. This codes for CASSLGYGNEQFF.

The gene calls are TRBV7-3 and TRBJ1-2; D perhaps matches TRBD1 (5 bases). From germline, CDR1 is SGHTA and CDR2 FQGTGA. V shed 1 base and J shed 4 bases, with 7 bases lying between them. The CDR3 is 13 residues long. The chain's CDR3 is CASSLRGGYGYTF. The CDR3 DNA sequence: TGTGCCAGCAGCTTAAGGGGCGGCTATGGCTACACCTTC.

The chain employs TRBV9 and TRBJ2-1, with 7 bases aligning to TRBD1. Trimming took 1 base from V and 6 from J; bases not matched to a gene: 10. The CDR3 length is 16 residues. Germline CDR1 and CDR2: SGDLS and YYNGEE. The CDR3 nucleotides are TGTGCCAGCAGCGTAACCGAGACAGGGTGGTCCAATGAGCAGTTCTTC. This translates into CASSVTETGWSNEQFF.

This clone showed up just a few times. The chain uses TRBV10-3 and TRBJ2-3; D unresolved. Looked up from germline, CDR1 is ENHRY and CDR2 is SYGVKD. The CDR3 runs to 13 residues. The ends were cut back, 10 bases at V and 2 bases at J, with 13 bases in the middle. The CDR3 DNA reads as TGTGCCACGCGGCGCCGTATCACAGATACGCAGTATTTT. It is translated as CATRRRITDTQYF.

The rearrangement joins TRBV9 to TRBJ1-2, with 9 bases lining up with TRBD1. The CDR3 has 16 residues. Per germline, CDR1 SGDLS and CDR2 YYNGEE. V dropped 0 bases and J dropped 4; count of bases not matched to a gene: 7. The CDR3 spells CASSVGAGTGTYGYTF. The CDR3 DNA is TGTGCCAGCAGCGTAGGGGCCGGGACAGGGACCTATGGCTACACCTTC.

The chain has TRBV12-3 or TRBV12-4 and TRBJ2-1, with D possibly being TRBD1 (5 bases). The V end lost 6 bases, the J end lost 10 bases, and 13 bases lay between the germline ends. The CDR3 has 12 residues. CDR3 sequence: CASSNPRAEQFF. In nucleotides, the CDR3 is TGTGCCAGCAGCAACCCCAGGGCGGAGCAGTTCTTC.

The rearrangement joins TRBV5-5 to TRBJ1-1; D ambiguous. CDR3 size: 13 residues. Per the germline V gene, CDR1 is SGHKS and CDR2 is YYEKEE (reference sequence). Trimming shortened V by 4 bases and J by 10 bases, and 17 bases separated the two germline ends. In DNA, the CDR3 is TGTGCCAGCAGCACACCTAGCGTATCTGTAGCTTTCTTT. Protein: CASSTPSVSVAFF.

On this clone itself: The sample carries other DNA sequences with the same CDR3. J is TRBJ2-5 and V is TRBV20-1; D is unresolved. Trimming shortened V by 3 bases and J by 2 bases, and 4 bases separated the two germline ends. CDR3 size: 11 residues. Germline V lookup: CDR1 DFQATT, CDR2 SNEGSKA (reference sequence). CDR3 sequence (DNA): TGCAGTGCTAGCCCACAAGAGACCCAGTACTTC. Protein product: CSASPQETQYF.

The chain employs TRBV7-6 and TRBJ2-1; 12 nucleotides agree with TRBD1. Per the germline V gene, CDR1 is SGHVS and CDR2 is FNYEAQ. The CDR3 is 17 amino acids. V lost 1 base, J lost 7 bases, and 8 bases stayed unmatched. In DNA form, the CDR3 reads TGTGCCAGCAGCTTAGGTCCCGGGACAGGGGGCTCAAATGAGCAGTTCTTC. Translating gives CASSLGPGTGGSNEQFF.

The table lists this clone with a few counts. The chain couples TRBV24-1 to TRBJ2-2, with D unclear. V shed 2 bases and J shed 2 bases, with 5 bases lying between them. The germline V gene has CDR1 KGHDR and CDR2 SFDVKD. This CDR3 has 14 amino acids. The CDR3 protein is CATSDYANTGELFF. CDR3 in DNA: TGTGCCACCAGTGATTATGCCAACACCGGGGAGCTGTTTTTT.

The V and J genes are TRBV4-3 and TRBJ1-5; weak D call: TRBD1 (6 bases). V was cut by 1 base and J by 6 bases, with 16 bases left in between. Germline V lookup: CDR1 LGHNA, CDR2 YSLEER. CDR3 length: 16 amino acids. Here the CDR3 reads CASSQAEGGYFQPQHF. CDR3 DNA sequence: TGCGCCAGCAGCCAAGCCGAGGGGGGGTACTTTCAGCCCCAGCATTTT.

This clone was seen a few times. In nucleotides, the CDR3 is TGTGCCAGCAGCTTAGATTCAGGGGTAAATGGCTACACCTTC. Protein: CASSLDSGVNGYTF. The chain joins TRBV3-1 (or the pseudogene TRBV3-2) to TRBJ1-2; TRBD1 might be the D (6 bases). Germline-derived CDR1 and CDR2 are LGHDT and YNNKEL (reference sequence). CDR3 size: 14 residues. V was clipped by 5 bases and J by 6 bases, with 16 bases between them.

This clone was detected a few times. CDR3 sequence reads: CASSLTGAHSGNTIYF. The CDR3 bases are TGCGCCAGCAGCTTGACGGGGGCCCACTCTGGAAACACCATATATTTT. The chain carries TRBV5-1 and TRBJ1-3; possible D gene TRBD1, 6 bases. V lost 1 base and J 0 bases, leaving 11 bases between the germline ends. CDR1 and CDR2 (germline): SGHRS, YFSETQ. CDR3 length: 16 amino acids.

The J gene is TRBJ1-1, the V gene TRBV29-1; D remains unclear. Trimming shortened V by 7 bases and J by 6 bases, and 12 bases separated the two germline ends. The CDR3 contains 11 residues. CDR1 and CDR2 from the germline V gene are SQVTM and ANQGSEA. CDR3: CSARGIAEAFF. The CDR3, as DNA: TGCAGCGCCCGCGGGATCGCTGAAGCTTTCTTT.

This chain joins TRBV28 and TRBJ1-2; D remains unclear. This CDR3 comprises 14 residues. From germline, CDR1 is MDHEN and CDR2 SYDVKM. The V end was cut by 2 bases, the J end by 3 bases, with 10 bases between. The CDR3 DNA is TGTGCCAGCAGTTTAAGCCGGGCAGACTATGGCTACACCTTC. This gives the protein CASSLSRADYGYTF.

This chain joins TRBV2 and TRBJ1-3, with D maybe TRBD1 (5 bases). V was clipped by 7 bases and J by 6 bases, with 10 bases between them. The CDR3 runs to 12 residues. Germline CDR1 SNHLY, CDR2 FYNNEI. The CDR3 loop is CASKGNPNTIYF. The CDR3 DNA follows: TGTGCCAGCAAGGGGAACCCAAACACCATATATTTT.

CDR3 sequence: CASSVGDSGNTIYF. The CDR3 nucleotides read TGTGCCAGCAGCGTAGGCGACTCTGGAAACACCATATATTTT. V gene TRBV9 combines with J gene TRBJ1-3; D is undetermined. The CDR3 contains 14 residues. Trimming cost V 0 bases and J 0 bases, with 4 bases left between them. CDR1 SGDLS and CDR2 YYNGEE come from the germline V gene.

In DNA, the CDR3 is TGCGCCAGCAGCCAAGATAGGACACACGAGCAGTTCTTC. Translation gives CASSQDRTHEQFF. This chain joins TRBV4-1 and TRBJ2-1, with D perhaps matching TRBD1 (5 bases). The V end was cut by 0 bases, the J end by 10 bases, with 10 bases between. This CDR3 region has 13 residues. CDR1 MGHRA and CDR2 YSYEKL come from the germline V gene.